This T cell receptor beta chain came from a study of PD-L1 blockade in urothelial cancer (dated by TCRdb to 2017 to 2019). For the study in its entirety: Every patient began therapy at some point between 2014 and 2015 and was given atezolizumab 1,200 mg intravenously every 3 weeks. About nine tenths of the roughly 30 patients were males with bladder-origin urothelial cancer, and about 65% of the roughly 30 reported a prior smoking history. Patients had an ECOG performance status of 0 or 1 and had received between 0 and 3 prior chemotherapy regimens. Blood samples were analyzed at two time points: 3 weeks after treatment start (second dose) and 6 weeks after treatment start. Blood samples yielded a median of roughly 150,000 T cells and tens of thousands of unique TCRs, with median clonality roughly 0.082. An exploratory multi-omic analysis was conducted of the somatic, immune and clinical correlates of response to PD-L1 blockade with atezolizumab in urothelial cancer. Pretreatment tumor samples, along with matched peripheral blood serially collected before and after atezolizumab treatment, were subjected to TCR sequencing. Progression-free survival longer than 6 months counted as durable clinical benefit, and TCR features were additionally tested against both progression-free and overall survival. In the same patients who had TCR sequencing, pretreatment tumors also underwent whole exome sequencing and RNA sequencing. About 10 patients reached durable clinical benefit, while some 19 patients did not. Pretreatment blood TCR-seq was available for about 30 patients, at least one posttreatment blood collection was obtained for roughly 25 patients, and tumor TCR-seq was available for roughly 25 patients.

Broad study findings and their caveats: Because of the small sample size (n of about 30) and the many exploratory analyses performed, the results are intended to be regarded as hypothesis-generating. A pretreatment peripheral blood TCR clonality below the median was linked to improved progression-free and overall survival. Patients with durable benefit showed greater expansion of tumor-associated TCR clones in peripheral blood 3 weeks after starting treatment (n of about 20, p = 0.022).

What this sample's time point label stands for: pretreatment peripheral blood. The cohort included about 27 patients with locally advanced or metastatic urothelial carcinoma who were treated at Memorial Sloan Kettering on a trial protocol. Peripheral blood mononuclear cells were collected pretreatment and during treatment, at between 1 and 8 total time points per patient. The Qiagen DNeasy Blood extraction kit was used to purify genomic DNA from total PBMCs and tumor samples. PBMCs were collected pretreatment and during treatment and were isolated and stored as previously described. Relative to germline, V is 6 bases shorter and J is 5 bases shorter, with 17 bases between their ends. The CDR3 covers 14 residues, taking in both the cysteine and the phenylalanine. The sequence is cut down to CDR3 DNA, 42 bases in frame from base 1. The germline V gene specifies MDHEN as CDR1 and SYDVKM as CDR2. Each PCR received spiked-in synthetic TCR analog templates so that absolute template abundance could be estimated from read counts. Using the immunoSEQ assay, TCRbeta CDR3 regions were amplified from genomic DNA with bias-controlled V and J gene primers. Sequencing of rearranged TCRbeta segments was done at approximately 20X coverage. In the original analysis: Clustering was used to correct sequencing errors, and CDR3s were annotated against IMGT so that V, D and J genes could be assigned. Out-of-frame and stop-codon sequences were excluded, and only productive TCRbeta rearrangements were used in downstream analyses. To compute clonality, Shannon entropy was normalized by the log of the number of unique productive sequences and then subtracted from one. Clones differing between time points or between blood and tumor were identified by Fisher's exact test with Benjamini-Hochberg correction at adjusted p below 0.01. As stored in TCRdb, this immuneACCESS dataset retains in-frame rearrangements with V and J assigned. A fraction of the clones does not appear; measured against another copy, unresolved V genes explain less than half of the discrepancy, and the remainder lacks a known reason. V, J and clone size are taken as reported in that table, and D and trimming were inferred from the DNA itself. The sample yields fewer than 60,000 clones; 65% to 90% were counted once. Approximately 14% of the sample belongs to the ten largest clones.

On this clone: Its binding antigen is unknown. The sample holds no much larger clone one base away, and base qualities are not on file.

The receptor was isolated from a man aged 70-80 years with urothelial cancer. This receptor chain uses TRBV28 and TRBJ2-7; TRBD2 could be the D gene, as 6 bases match. The sequencing here drew on PBMCs, taken around atezolizumab (anti-PD-L1) treatment. The CDR3 region: CASSLPGVWNEQYF. The DNA sequence is TGTGCCAGCAGCCTGCCGGGGGTTTGGAACGAGCAGTACTTC.